This T cell receptor beta chain was recorded in a study of T cell changes during pregnancy in multiple sclerosis. Clones were sequenced by immunoSEQ multiplex PCR, and TCRdb holds only the in-frame ones, with some missing. The sample gives about 75,000 clones, roughly 90% of which show up once; 0.7% to 0.9% is in the top ten. This CDR3 has 15 residues. Germline V gene sequence: CDR1 SEHNR, CDR2 FQNEAQ (reference sequence). Trimming removed 6 bases from V and 8 bases from J; junction bases left unmatched: 11. The sequences come from peripheral blood, collected in the first trimester of pregnancy. This clonotype was sampled from a female donor in good health, enrolled as a control in a pregnancy study. The chain couples TRBV7-9 to TRBJ2-1; 9 nucleotides agree with TRBD2. CDR3 sequence: CASRLAGGPMDEQFF. The CDR3 DNA reads as TGTGCCAGCAGGCTTGCGGGGGGGCCGATGGATGAGCAGTTCTTC.